This TCR beta chain is from a study of cytotoxic CD8 clonotypes in ibrutinib-treated CLL. This clone was counted once. The CDR3 is made up of 17 amino acids. V was pared by 3 bases and J by 4 bases, with 7 bases of the junction left unmatched. Germline V gene lookup returns CDR1 MDHEN and CDR2 SYDVKM. TCRdb keeps only in-frame clones here, not all; method: immunoSEQ multiplex PCR. The sample holds about 130,000 clones, 79% seen once. The V call is TRBV28, the J call TRBJ1-5; the match to TRBD1 covers 12 bases. The specimen was PBMCs, collected after 12 months of ibrutinib treatment. The source is a human donor with chronic lymphocytic leukemia. The CDR3 nucleotides are TGTGCCAGCAGTTTGCCGGGACAGGGGGCTGTAAATCAGCCCCAGCATTTT. This translates into CASSLPGQGAVNQPQHF.